The present T cell receptor (beta chain) was sequenced within a study of CD8+ T cells in alopecia areata. Study context: Severity in treated patients was scored by percentage of scalp area affected.

With respect to this clone: Its ends do not fully match the called genes, so a read error is possible.

TCR sequencing used cDNA made by reverse transcription of extracted RNA. TCRdb's table, derived via immunoSEQ multiplex PCR, lists solely in-frame clones and lacks some. The sample has roughly 180,000 clones; 45% to 75% are singletons. CDR3 length: 14 amino acids. Germline V gives CDR1 MDHEN, CDR2 SYDVKM. Specified treatment: oral pan-JAK inhibitor, 5-10 mg twice daily. Lesional scalp punch biopsies and peripheral blood were collected from alopecia areata patients. The sequence derives from a human donor with alopecia areata. The sample in question was CD4+ T cells sorted from blood, obtained at week 4, from a patient treated with tofacitinib. V and J are TRBV28 and TRBJ1-2; D remains unclear. The CDR3 nucleotides are TGCGCCGGCAGCCCTTCACTTTCTAACTATGGCTACACCTTC. It translates to CAGSPSLSNYGYTF.